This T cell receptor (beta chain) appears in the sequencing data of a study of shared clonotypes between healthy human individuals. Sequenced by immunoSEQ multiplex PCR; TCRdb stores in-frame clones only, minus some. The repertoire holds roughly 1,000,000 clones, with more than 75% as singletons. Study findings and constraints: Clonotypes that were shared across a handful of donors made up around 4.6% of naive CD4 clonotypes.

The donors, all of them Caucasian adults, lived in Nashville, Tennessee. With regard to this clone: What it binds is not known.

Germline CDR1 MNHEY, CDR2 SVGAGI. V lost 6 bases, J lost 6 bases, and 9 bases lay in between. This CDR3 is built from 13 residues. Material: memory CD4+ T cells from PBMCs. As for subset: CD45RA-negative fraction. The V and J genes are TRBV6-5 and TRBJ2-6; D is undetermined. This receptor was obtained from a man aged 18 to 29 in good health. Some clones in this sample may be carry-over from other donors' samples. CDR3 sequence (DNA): TGTGCCAGCAGAACTATTATGGCCAACGTCCTGACTTTC. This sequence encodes CASRTIMANVLTF.